This T cell receptor beta chain appears in the sequencing data of a study of blood T cell repertoires in COVID-19. The CDR3 contains 18 residues. With 0 bases removed from V and 3 bases from J, the gap between germline ends came to 20 bases. Per the germline V gene, CDR1 is LGHNA and CDR2 is YSLEER. Assay used: immunoSEQ multiplex PCR; TCRdb lists only in-frame clones, some missing. Of fewer than 200,000 clones listed, 82% are singletons. This receptor was obtained from a woman between 70 and 85 years old with acute or convalescent COVID-19. This chain joins TRBV4-3 and TRBJ1-2; possible D gene TRBD1, 6 bases. The sample consisted of peripheral blood. The CDR3 DNA sequence: TGCGCCAGCAGCCAAGATTTCCTCCAGGGGAGAAAGTACTATGGCTACACCTTC. Translated, it gives CASSQDFLQGRKYYGYTF.